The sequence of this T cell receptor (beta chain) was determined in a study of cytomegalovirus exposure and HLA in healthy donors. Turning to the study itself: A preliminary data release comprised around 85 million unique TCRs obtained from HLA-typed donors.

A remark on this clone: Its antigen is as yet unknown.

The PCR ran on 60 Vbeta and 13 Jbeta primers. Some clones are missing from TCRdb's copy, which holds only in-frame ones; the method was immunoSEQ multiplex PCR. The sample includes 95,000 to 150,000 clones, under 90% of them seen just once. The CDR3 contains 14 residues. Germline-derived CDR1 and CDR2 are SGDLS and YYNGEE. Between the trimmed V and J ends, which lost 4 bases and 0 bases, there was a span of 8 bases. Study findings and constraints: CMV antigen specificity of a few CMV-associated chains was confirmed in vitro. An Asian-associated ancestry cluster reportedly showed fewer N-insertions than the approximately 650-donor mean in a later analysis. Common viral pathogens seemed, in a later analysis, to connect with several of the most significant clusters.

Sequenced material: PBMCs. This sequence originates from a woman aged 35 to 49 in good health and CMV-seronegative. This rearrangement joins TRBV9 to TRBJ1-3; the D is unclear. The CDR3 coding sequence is TGTGCCAGCAGCTCCTCCCCCTCTGGAAACACCATATATTTT. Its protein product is CASSSSPSGNTIYF.